These 20 T cell receptor beta chains share one sample of origin, sequenced in a study of blood T cell repertoires in COVID-19. Profiling relied on immunoSEQ multiplex PCR, and the TCRdb table lists in-frame clones only, not all of them. The table has roughly 200,000 clones, roughly 79% seen once. The material sequenced was peripheral blood. These receptors were collected from a woman aged 40 to 50 with COVID-19, enrolled during active disease.

The chain carries TRBV7-9 and TRBJ2-3; 7 bases match TRBD1. The J segment lost 3 bases and the V segment lost 6 bases, leaving 6 bases of the junction unmatched. Germline assignment: CDR1 SEHNR and CDR2 FQNEAQ (reference sequence). There are 14 residues in the CDR3. The CDR3 loop is CASSSTGSTDTQYF. For the CDR3, the DNA is TGTGCCAGCAGTTCGACAGGGTCAACAGATACGCAGTATTTT.

The chain combines TRBV19 with TRBJ2-1, with TRBD1 as a possible D gene (5 bases). This CDR3 is 14 amino acids long. Germline V gene sequence: CDR1 LNHDA, CDR2 SQIVND (reference sequence). Deletions cut 4 bases from V and 5 bases from J, with 12 bases between. In nucleotides, the CDR3 is TGTGCCAGTAGTACACTCCGACAGAACAATGAGCAGTTCTTC. Encoded protein: CASSTLRQNNEQFF.

This clone has only one observation. The chain links TRBV5-1 to TRBJ1-2; 8 bases are a match to TRBD1. Trimming removed 4 bases from V and 8 bases from J; junction bases left unmatched: 13. Germline CDR1 SGHRS, CDR2 YFSETQ. The CDR3 runs 15 residues. CDR3 bases: TGCGCCAGCAGCCTCCACACCGGACAGGGCGGAGGCTACACCTTC. Translation gives CASSLHTGQGGGYTF.

This clone is a singleton in its sample. The rearrangement uses TRBV4-1 and TRBJ1-5; perhaps TRBD1 as D (6 bases). Per the germline V gene, CDR1 is MGHRA and CDR2 is YSYEKL. The length of the CDR3 is 15 residues. The V gene lost 4 bases and the J gene lost 2 bases, with 12 bases spanning the gap. The CDR3 loop is CASSRLPGGNQPQHF. CDR3 bases: TGCGCCAGCAGCCGACTCCCAGGGGGCAATCAGCCCCAGCATTTT.

The chain carries TRBV5-1 and TRBJ2-1; a weak D match, TRBD2 (6 bases). Germline V gene lookup returns CDR1 SGHRS and CDR2 YFSETQ. This CDR3 region has 17 residues. V was trimmed by 7 bases and J by 0 bases, leaving 20 bases between them. CDR3 sequence (DNA): TGCGCCAGCGCTCACTACCTTAGCGGAGGCTCCTACAATGAGCAGTTCTTC. This translates into CASAHYLSGGSYNEQFF.

The CDR3 DNA reads as TGTGCCAGCAGTCTGGGGGCGGGTGGCTACACCTTC. The encoded protein is CASSLGAGGYTF. The chain joins TRBV28 to TRBJ1-2; weak D call: TRBD1 (6 bases). This CDR3 has 12 residues. Germline-derived CDR1 and CDR2 are MDHEN and SYDVKM. The germline V and J ends were trimmed by 5 bases and 7 bases, with 11 bases remaining between them.

The chain combines TRBV9 with TRBJ2-3; D is undetermined. V was trimmed by 1 base and J by 5 bases, leaving 8 bases between them. There are 13 residues in the CDR3. The germline gives CDR1 SGDLS, CDR2 YYNGEE. The CDR3 coding sequence is TGTGCCAGCAGCGTATTGAGTGAAGATACGCAGTATTTT. The encoded protein is CASSVLSEDTQYF.

J is TRBJ2-3 and V is TRBV28, with 7 bases identical to TRBD1. The CDR3 spans 16 residues. Germline loops: CDR1 MDHEN, CDR2 SYDVKM. V lost 5 bases, J lost 0 bases, and 8 bases stayed unmatched. The chain's CDR3 is CASSTRQGWSTDTQYF. CDR3 DNA: TGTGCCAGCAGTACCAGACAGGGATGGAGCACAGATACGCAGTATTTT.

The chain links TRBV7-8 to TRBJ2-7; D uncertain. The germline CDR1 and CDR2 sequences are SGHVS and FQNEAQ. CDR3 size: 12 residues. V was pared by 3 bases and J by 6 bases, with 9 bases between. The CDR3 bases are TGTGCCAGCAGCTTCTGGAGAGGCGAGCAGTACGTC. Its translation is CASSFWRGEQYV.

The CDR3 coding sequence is TGTGCCAGTAGTAATAGGGGGACAGGCAGCACAGATACGCAGTATTTT. This gives the protein CASSNRGTGSTDTQYF. V gene TRBV19 combines with J gene TRBJ2-3; 8 nucleotides align to TRBD1. The junction had 6 bases not matched to a gene; V was cut back by 4 bases and J by 0 bases. This CDR3 comprises 16 residues. CDR1 is LNHDA, CDR2 SQIVND, per germline (reference sequence).

The chain has TRBV28 and TRBJ2-5; 9 bases are shared with TRBD2. This CDR3 comprises 13 residues. Germline assignment: CDR1 MDHEN and CDR2 SYDVKM. The V and J ends lost 10 bases and 5 bases, in that order; junction bases with no gene match: 8. CDR3 amino acids: CATLPSGRETQYF. DNA for the CDR3: TGTGCCACCCTACCCAGCGGGAGGGAGACCCAGTACTTC.

The V and J genes are TRBV14 and TRBJ2-2, with a possible D match to TRBD1 (6 bases). The germline V gene has CDR1 SGHDN and CDR2 FVKESK. Trimming pared 5 bases from V and 6 bases from J, leaving 13 bases between. CDR3 length equals 14 residues. This CDR3 is CASSLYRAPGELFF. The CDR3 DNA sequence: TGTGCCAGCAGCTTATACAGGGCCCCCGGGGAGCTGTTTTTT.

The CDR3 nucleotides are TGTGCCAGCAGTGAGAGAGATAACTATGGCTACACCTTC. This encodes CASSERDNYGYTF. The gene calls are TRBV2 and TRBJ1-2; D unclear. The V and J ends lost 3 bases and 1 base respectively, with 6 bases between them. CDR1 is SNHLY, CDR2 FYNNEI, per germline. This CDR3 contains 13 residues. The full variable domain, rest sourced from reference TRBV2 and TRBJ1-2, is EPEVTQTPSHQVTQMGQEVILRCVPISNHLYFYWYRQILGQKVEFLVSFYNNEISEKSEIFDDQFSVERPDGSNFTLKIRSTKLEDSAMYFCASSERDNYGYTFGSGTRLTVV.

This chain uses TRBV7-9 with TRBJ2-1, with 10 bases lining up with TRBD2. V was clipped by 5 bases and J by 1 base; unmatched bases: 2. The CDR3 runs to 15 residues. CDR1 is SEHNR and CDR2 is FQNEAQ in the germline V gene (reference sequence). CDR3 DNA sequence: TGTGCCAGCAGCGCTAGCGGGAGTTCCTACAATGAGCAGTTCTTC. Translated: CASSASGSSYNEQFF.

This chain joins TRBV7-9 and TRBJ2-5; D remains unclear. V lost 6 bases to trimming and J lost 1 base, with 12 bases between them. CDR3 size: 14 residues. CDR1 is SEHNR and CDR2 is FQNEAQ in the germline V gene (reference sequence). The CDR3 sequence: CASSQTAVQETQYF. In nucleotides, the CDR3 is TGTGCCAGCAGTCAAACAGCAGTCCAAGAGACCCAGTACTTC.

The chain combines TRBV30 with TRBJ1-4; 7 bases line up with TRBD1. V shed 3 bases, J shed 8 bases, and the junction held 9 bases outside the gene matches. Germline V gene data show CDR1 as GTSNPN and CDR2 as SVGIG (reference sequence). The CDR3 is 14 residues long. CDR3 sequence: CAWSRDRDDEKLFF. Written as DNA, the CDR3 is TGTGCCTGGAGCCGTGACAGGGATGACGAAAAACTGTTTTTT.

This clone has only one observation. The chain recombines TRBV13 with TRBJ2-2; D might be TRBD2 (6 bases). There are 16 residues in the CDR3. Germline assignment: CDR1 PRHDT and CDR2 FYEKMQ (reference sequence). Between the trimmed V and J ends, which lost 6 bases and 7 bases, there was a span of 21 bases. The CDR3 nucleotides are TGTGCCAGCAGATTACGGGAGCTTGGGACCATCGGGGAGCTGTTTTTT. Protein product: CASRLRELGTIGELFF. Full variable domain (missing parts from reference TRBV13 and TRBJ2-2): AAGVIQSPRHLIKEKRETATLKCYPIPRHDTVYWYQQGPGQDPQFLISFYEKMQSDKGSIPDRFSAQQFSDYHSELNMSSLELGDSALYFCASRLRELGTIGELFFGEGSRLTVL.

The chain carries TRBV12-3 or TRBV12-4 and TRBJ1-2; D not resolved. V was pared by 6 bases and J by 4 bases, with 12 bases between. CDR3 length equals 13 residues. The CDR3 spells CASSQVLSYGYTF. The CDR3 DNA reads as TGTGCCAGCAGCCAAGTTCTATCCTATGGCTACACCTTC.

This rearrangement joins TRBV19 to TRBJ2-3; D unresolved. The CDR3 spans 12 residues. V was pared by 6 bases and J by 4 bases, with 8 bases between. CDR1 and CDR2 (germline): LNHDA, SQIVND (reference sequence). The chain's CDR3 is CASRGTADTQYF. The CDR3 bases are TGTGCCAGTAGGGGCACCGCAGATACGCAGTATTTT.

V is TRBV7-8 and J is TRBJ2-7, with D maybe TRBD1 (5 bases). There are 15 residues in the CDR3. V lost 5 bases to trimming and J lost 0 bases, with 14 bases between them. Germline V gene sequence: CDR1 SGHVS, CDR2 FQNEAQ. The CDR3 reads CASSHFQGISYEQYF. CDR3 nucleotides: TGTGCCAGCAGCCACTTTCAGGGTATCTCCTACGAGCAGTACTTC.